These T cell receptor beta chains were read from a single sample in a study of spatial heterogeneity in lung cancer. TCRdb reprocessed the 5' RACE reads via MiXCR and lists one record per CDR3 protein. The sample includes around 10,000 distinct CDR3 sequences, 5.5% to 7% of them seen just once. The sample was lung tumor tissue, taken at surgery. These TCRs come from a female donor with early-stage non-small cell lung cancer. The CDR3 runs from the conserved cysteine through the conserved F or W. D genes are given only for firm matches. Size is omitted from some rows. Given values are once, few, many or a class for expanded clones.

D | size | J | V | DNA | CDR3
TRBD1 | many | TRBJ2-7 | TRBV5-1 | TGCGCCAGCAGCTTGGAGGGCCCTTGGACAGGAGACTACGAGCAGTACTTC | CASSLEGPWTGDYEQYF
TRBD1 | NA | TRBJ1-4 | TRBV7-2 | TGTGCCAGCAGCCAAGCAGGGGGTCCTAATGAAAAACTGTTTTTT | CASSQAGGPNEKLFF
TRBD2 | NA | TRBJ2-1 | TRBV4-3 | TGCGCCAGCAGCCAAGGCGGGGGGGCCTCCTACAATGAGCAGTTCTTC | CASSQGGGASYNEQFF
NA | many | TRBJ2-3 | TRBV7-2 | TGTGCCAGCAGCCGGGACTTCGATACGCAGTATTTT | CASSRDFDTQYF
TRBD2 | NA | TRBJ2-2 | TRBV20-1 | TGCAGTGCTGGACTAGCGGGTACGGTCGGGGAGCTGTTTTTT | CSAGLAGTVGELFF
TRBD1 | many | TRBJ1-2 | TRBV28 | TGTGCCAGCAGTACCGACAGGGGAATCAATGGCTACACCTTC | CASSTDRGINGYTF
NA | medium-sized | TRBJ1-4 | TRBV28 | TGTGCCAGCAATCAGCCCAATGAAAAACTGTTTTTT | CASNQPNEKLFF
NA | many | TRBJ2-1 | TRBV7-3 | TGTGCCAGCAGCTTAAGGGGGCAGCAAGAGGTGTTCTTC | CASSLRGQQEVFF
TRBD1 | NA | TRBJ2-3 | TRBV28 | TGTGCCAGCAGTTCCGACAGGGCTAGCACAGATACGCAGTATTTT | CASSSDRASTDTQYF
NA | NA | TRBJ2-7 | TRBV14 | TGTGCCAGCAGCCAATCCCAGTCCTACGAGCAGTACTTC | CASSQSQSYEQYF
NA | few | TRBJ2-3 | TRBV29-1 | TGCAGCGCGAGGGTGCAGGGGTCTGCAGATACGCAGTATTTT | CSARVQGSADTQYF
TRBD1 | many | TRBJ1-4 | TRBV4-3 | TGCGCCAGCAGCCAGGCACCTGAGGGGGCCACTAATGAAAAACTGTTTTTT | CASSQAPEGATNEKLFF
TRBD2 | many | TRBJ2-7 | TRBV6-2/TRBV6-3 | TGTGCCAGCAAGAGACTAGCGGGAGATCTATACGAGCAGTACTTC | CASKRLAGDLYEQYF
NA | NA | TRBJ1-1 | TRBV12-3/TRBV12-4 | TGTGCCAGCAGTTTTAAAGGAACATTAGGTAGCACTGAAGCTTTCTTT | CASSFKGTLGSTEAFF
TRBD2 | many | TRBJ2-7 | TRBV28 | TGTGCCAGCAGGACGGGACTACTGAGCTCCTACGAGCAGTACTTC | CASRTGLLSSYEQYF
TRBD1 | many | TRBJ1-1 | TRBV11-2 | TGTGCCAGCAGCCCCCGGACAGGGCACGGAGTCACTGAAGCTTTCTTT | CASSPRTGHGVTEAFF
NA | many | TRBJ2-7 | TRBV28 | TGTGCCAGCAGGACAACAGGGCAAAACGAGCAGTACTTC | CASRTTGQNEQYF
TRBD2 | many | TRBJ2-3 | TRBV20-1 | TGCAGTGCTAGATTCGGGGGGGTTAGCACAGATACGCAGTATTTT | CSARFGGVSTDTQYF
NA | many | TRBJ1-1 | TRBV21-1 | TGTGCCCCACTCGGCGACACTGAAGCTTTCTTT | CAPLGDTEAFF
NA | many | TRBJ1-5 | TRBV30 | TGTGCCTGGAGTGTATCAGAGAATCAGCCCCAGCATTTT | CAWSVSENQPQHF
TRBD1 | medium-sized | TRBJ2-7 | TRBV5-1 | TGCGCCAGCAGCTCCGGGACAGTTTACGAGCAGTACTTC | CASSSGTVYEQYF
NA | medium-sized | TRBJ2-1 | TRBV12-3/TRBV12-4 | TGTGCCAGCCGGAACCCCTGGGTCGGGAATGAGCAGTTCTTC | CASRNPWVGNEQFF
NA | NA | TRBJ2-2 | TRBV25-1 | TGTGCCAGCAGGGGGCGCGACACCGGGGAGCTGTTTTTT | CASRGRDTGELFF
NA | many | TRBJ1-4 | TRBV27 | TGTGCCAGCGGAAGGATAGGGATGGAAAAACTGTTTTTT | CASGRIGMEKLFF
NA | few | TRBJ2-7 | TRBV12-3/TRBV12-4 | TGTGCCAGCAGTTTGACAGTATACGAGCAGTACTTC | CASSLTVYEQYF
NA | NA | TRBJ2-5 | TRBV5-6 | TGTGCCAGCAGCTTCCAAGAGACCCAGTACTTC | CASSFQETQYF
NA | NA | TRBJ1-1 | TRBV11-2 | TGTGCCAGCAGCTTTATGGGAGTGAACACTGAAGCTTTCTTT | CASSFMGVNTEAFF
NA | few | TRBJ2-7 | TRBV20-1 | TGCAGTGCCCGAACCTCGGGGGTTTACTACGAGCAGTACTTC | CSARTSGVYYEQYF
NA | many | TRBJ1-2 | TRBV13 | TGTGCCAGCAGCTTCCGAAGCCATGCGACAGGAGGGAGTAACTATGGCTACACCTTC | CASSFRSHATGGSNYGYTF
NA | few | TRBJ2-7 | TRBV4-3 | TGCGCCAGCAGCCAAGGGAGGGGTAGGGAGCAGTACTTC | CASSQGRGREQYF
TRBD1 | few | TRBJ1-2 | TRBV4-2 | TGTGCCAGCAGCCAAGATTACGCCGGGACAGGGGGCGCGAACACCTTC | CASSQDYAGTGGANTF
NA | many | TRBJ2-5 | TRBV20-1 | TGCAGTGCCCCTGACTGGATCCAAGAGACCCAGTACTTC | CSAPDWIQETQYF
NA | few | TRBJ1-3 | TRBV6-2/TRBV6-3 | TGTGCCAGCAGTTACTCGGCTGGAAACACCATATATTTT | CASSYSAGNTIYF
NA | few | TRBJ1-5 | TRBV7-2 | TGTGCCAGCAGCCGGGTAGGGTTGGGCAATCAGCCCCAGCATTTT | CASSRVGLGNQPQHF
NA | medium-sized | TRBJ2-5 | TRBV20-1 | TGCAGTGGGGGACTTACAGAGACCCAGTACTTC | CSGGLTETQYF
NA | medium-sized | TRBJ2-5 | TRBV19 | TGTGCCAGTAGACCCCCGTCGGGTGAGACCCAGTACTTC | CASRPPSGETQYF
NA | many | TRBJ2-1 | TRBV3-1 | TGTGCCAGCAGCCAAGATACCAGGAGGGGTGAGCAGTTCTTC | CASSQDTRRGEQFF
TRBD1 | medium-sized | TRBJ2-6 | TRBV4-2 | TGTGCCAGCAGCCATACCGGGACAGGGGGCTCTGGGGCCAACGTCCTGACTTTC | CASSHTGTGGSGANVLTF
NA | medium-sized | TRBJ1-2 | TRBV5-1 | TGCGCCAGCAGCGTACAGGAAAACTATGGCTACACCTTC | CASSVQENYGYTF
NA | many | TRBJ1-1 | TRBV12-3/TRBV12-4 | TGTGCCAGCAGTTTCGGGACAAACACTGAAGCTTTCTTT | CASSFGTNTEAFF
TRBD2 | NA | TRBJ2-1 | TRBV10-3 | TGTGCCATCGAAAAGGGGCTGGGAGGGCACGGGAATGAGCAGTTCTTC | CAIEKGLGGHGNEQFF
NA | NA | TRBJ1-3 | TRBV7-2 | TGTGCCAGCAGCGCCCCCTCTGGAAACACCATATATTTT | CASSAPSGNTIYF
NA | medium-sized | TRBJ2-3 | TRBV3-1 | TGTGCCAGCACCCCCGGGCGGGTTAGCACAGATACGCAGTATTTT | CASTPGRVSTDTQYF
NA | NA | TRBJ2-7 | TRBV6-6 | TGTGCCAGCGGTGGATCAGGGCATGGGTACGAGCAGTACTTC | CASGGSGHGYEQYF
NA | many | TRBJ2-5 | TRBV11-2 | TGTGCCAGCAGCTTAGTTTCCGGGGGAGAGACCCAGTACTTC | CASSLVSGGETQYF
NA | NA | TRBJ2-7 | TRBV28 | TGTGCCAGCAGTTTAGTGGAGGGCCTGCAGTACTTC | CASSLVEGLQYF
NA | medium-sized | TRBJ2-1 | TRBV20-1 | TGCAGTCGTATAGCGGACCGCTCCTACAATGAGCAGTTCTTC | CSRIADRSYNEQFF
NA | many | TRBJ2-6 | TRBV6-2/TRBV6-3 | TGTGCCAGCAGCCAAGCTCGGGGGGCCCTCCTCTCTGGGGCCAACGTCCTGACTTTC | CASSQARGALLSGANVLTF